Each of the 22 T cell receptor beta chains below was sequenced from the same sample in a study of blood T cell repertoires in COVID-19. Produced via immunoSEQ multiplex PCR; TCRdb's table is partial and in-frame only. The sample yields under 350,000 clones, 80% to 90% seen once. Material for sequencing was PBMCs or T cells enriched from blood (not recorded which). These receptors were taken from a woman in her 40s with acute COVID-19.

This chain links TRBV27 with TRBJ2-2; tentative D call: TRBD1 (6 bases). V shed 7 bases and J shed 1 base, with 10 bases lying between them. Germline V gene data show CDR1 as MNHEY and CDR2 as SMNVEV (reference sequence). The length of the CDR3 is 14 residues. CDR3 loop: CASTETGNTGELFF. The CDR3 bases are TGTGCCAGCACTGAGACAGGGAACACCGGGGAGCTGTTTTTT.

This clone turned up a few times. The gene calls are TRBV19 and TRBJ1-5; tentative D call: TRBD1 (5 bases). The CDR3 is 13 residues long. V was cut by 5 bases and J by 15 bases, with 20 bases left in between. Germline CDR1 LNHDA, CDR2 SQIVND (reference sequence). CDR3 sequence: CASSGPVAGYWHF. The CDR3 DNA sequence: TGTGCCAGTAGTGGCCCCGTGGCAGGGTACTGGCATTTT.

The J gene is TRBJ2-3, the V gene TRBV9; D might be TRBD1 (5 bases). CDR1 is SGDLS and CDR2 is YYNGEE in the germline V gene. This CDR3 is 14 amino acids long. V gave up 2 bases and J gave up 4 bases, with 11 bases separating them. The CDR3, as DNA: TGTGCCAGCAGCGTGAGTGGGGCTGCAGATACGCAGTATTTT. Protein product: CASSVSGAADTQYF.

The chain joins TRBV6-5 to TRBJ1-2; 11 bases are a match to TRBD1. J was trimmed by 8 bases and V by 4 bases; bases with no gene match: 9. The germline CDR1 and CDR2 sequences are MNHEY and SVGAGI. CDR3 length equals 15 residues. CDR3 region: CASSSGGQGAQGYTF. CDR3 in DNA: TGTGCCAGCAGTTCTGGCGGACAGGGGGCTCAAGGCTACACCTTC.

The chain has TRBV2 and TRBJ2-3; D might be TRBD1 (6 bases). Germline V CDR1 and CDR2: SNHLY, FYNNEI. The CDR3 length is 14 residues. Between the trimmed V and J ends, which lost 10 bases and 2 bases, there was a span of 16 bases. This CDR3 reads CATKIRDTTDTQYF. CDR3 bases: TGTGCCACCAAAATCCGGGACACCACAGATACGCAGTATTTT. Variable domain in full (rest from reference TRBV2 and TRBJ2-3): EPEVTQTPSHQVTQMGQEVILRCVPISNHLYFYWYRQILGQKVEFLVSFYNNEISEKSEIFDDQFSVERPDGSNFTLKIRSTKLEDSAMYFCATKIRDTTDTQYFGPGTRLTVL.

V usage is TRBV6-5 and J usage is TRBJ2-4; possible D gene TRBD2, 7 bases. V was trimmed by 2 bases and J by 8 bases, leaving 19 bases between them. The CDR3 sequence is 16 residues long. Germline CDR1 is MNHEY and CDR2 is SVGAGI. The CDR3 loop is CASSYRGGGRGDIQYF. The DNA for the CDR3 is TGTGCCAGCAGTTACCGTGGGGGGGGCAGGGGAGACATTCAGTACTTC.

In DNA, the CDR3 is TGTGCCAGCAGTTCCCTTGGACAGGGGACCCAGTACTTC. Its protein is CASSSLGQGTQYF. The chain recombines TRBV6-5 with TRBJ2-5; TRBD1 aligns across 8 bases. This CDR3 contains 13 residues. CDR1 is MNHEY, CDR2 SVGAGI, per germline. Germline trimming cut 4 bases from V and 7 bases from J; bases unmatched to any gene: 5.

This clone turned up a few times. This rearrangement joins TRBV9 to TRBJ2-2; 8 bases align to TRBD2. J was trimmed by 8 bases and V by 4 bases; bases with no gene match: 7. CDR1 and CDR2 from the germline V gene are SGDLS and YYNGEE. The CDR3 has 14 residues. The CDR3 nucleotides read TGTGCCAGCAGCTCAACTAGCGGTCAAGGGGAGCTGTTTTTT. Protein sequence: CASSSTSGQGELFF.

The chain uses TRBV6-2 or TRBV6-3 and TRBJ2-2; 9 bases line up with TRBD2. CDR1 MNHEY and CDR2 SVGEGT come from the germline V gene. V trimming: 5 bases; J trimming: 9 bases; junction bases outside the gene matches: 4. CDR3 size: 13 residues. CDR3 region: CASSRSGSRELFF. CDR3 nucleotides: TGTGCCAGCAGTCGTAGCGGGAGCAGGGAGCTGTTTTTT.

The rearrangement links TRBV7-2 to TRBJ2-5; D is ambiguous. Germline-derived CDR1 and CDR2 are SGHTA and FQGNSA. V lost 3 bases and J 2 bases, leaving 7 bases between the germline ends. The CDR3 is made up of 13 amino acids. The CDR3 DNA reads TGTGCCAGCAGCTTCAGGCCACAAGAGACCCAGTACTTC. This gives the protein CASSFRPQETQYF. The entire variable domain, with the rest obtained from reference TRBV7-2 and TRBJ2-5, is as follows: GAGVSQSPSNKVTEKGKDVELRCDPISGHTALYWYRQSLGQGLEFLIYFQGNSAPDKSGLPSDRFSAERTGGSVSTLTIQRTQQEDSAVYLCASSFRPQETQYFGPGTRLLVL.

The V gene is TRBV9, the J gene TRBJ2-1, with 11 positions matching TRBD2. CDR3 length: 16 residues. J gave up 6 bases and V 4 bases, and 9 bases lay outside the gene matches. CDR1 is SGDLS and CDR2 is YYNGEE in the germline V gene. This chain's CDR3 is CASSPGTSGGRNEQFF. CDR3 DNA sequence: TGTGCCAGCAGCCCAGGCACTAGCGGGGGCCGCAATGAGCAGTTCTTC.

The chain recombines TRBV6-5 with TRBJ1-6, with TRBD1 identical over 9 bases. Germline CDR1 reads MNHEY; CDR2 reads SVGAGI. Germline trimming cut 4 bases from V and 9 bases from J; bases unmatched to any gene: 10. CDR3 length equals 16 residues. The CDR3 is CASSSTGGRLGSPLHF. The CDR3 DNA follows: TGTGCCAGCAGTTCGACAGGGGGGCGGTTGGGTTCACCCCTCCACTTT.

The rearrangement uses TRBV6-5 and TRBJ2-1, with TRBD2 matching 11 bases. V gave up 4 bases and J gave up 13 bases; unmatched junction bases: 12. The CDR3 is 15 residues long. Germline V lookup: CDR1 MNHEY, CDR2 SVGAGI. CDR3 residues: CASSLAGGPKIRQFF. The CDR3 bases are TGTGCCAGCAGTTTAGCGGGAGGGCCTAAGATCCGACAGTTCTTC.

In DNA, the CDR3 is TGTGCCAGCAACCCCCTCGGGGTAGATAATGAAAAACTGTTTTTT. Its translation is CASNPLGVDNEKLFF. This chain connects TRBV28 to TRBJ1-4; D unclear. CDR3 length equals 15 residues. Trimming took off 7 bases at V and 4 bases at J, with 16 bases between the two ends. The V gene's germline CDR1 is MDHEN and CDR2 SYDVKM.

This clone has only a few counts. V is TRBV2 and J is TRBJ2-7; a possible D gene is TRBD2 (6 bases). The CDR3 totals 15 residues. CDR1 is SNHLY, CDR2 FYNNEI, per germline. The V gene lost 4 bases and the J gene lost 4 bases, with 17 bases spanning the gap. CDR3 sequence reads: CASSGKGDLRYEQYF. The CDR3 DNA sequence: TGTGCCAGCAGTGGAAAAGGGGACTTAAGGTACGAGCAGTACTTC.

Worth noting for this clone: The junction and the germline gene differ at one end; a read error may be behind it. The chain employs TRBV5-1 and TRBJ2-3; TRBD2 is a possible D gene (5 bases). The CDR3 runs to 15 residues. Germline CDR1 and CDR2: SGHRS and YFSETQ. CDR3 in amino acids: CASTLVSRRADTQYF. The CDR3 DNA follows: TGCGCCAGCACCTTGGTATCCCGGCGGGCAGATACGCAGTATTTT.

The chain has TRBV15 and TRBJ2-1; D is ambiguous. This CDR3 has 14 residues. Germline V gives CDR1 LNHNV, CDR2 YYDKDF (reference sequence). V was pared by 2 bases and J by 4 bases, with 9 bases between. CDR3 bases: TGTGCCACCAGCAGACGTGGGCCTTACAATGAGCAGTTCTTC. Translating it yields CATSRRGPYNEQFF.

This sequence joins TRBV19 and TRBJ1-6, with TRBD1 matching over 7 bases. V lost 5 bases to trimming and J lost 0 bases; unmatched junction nucleotides: 1. The CDR3 loop spans 15 amino acids. Germline V gene data show CDR1 as LNHDA and CDR2 as SQIVND (reference sequence). CDR3 sequence (DNA): TGTGCCAGTAGTGAGGGGGCCTCCTATAATTCACCCCTCCACTTT. This encodes CASSEGASYNSPLHF.

The sample holds a few counts of this clone. This chain connects TRBV3-1 (or the pseudogene TRBV3-2) to TRBJ1-2; D is possibly TRBD1 (6 bases). Germline CDR1 and CDR2: LGHDT and YNNKEL (reference sequence). V lost 0 bases and J lost 4, with 15 bases in between. The CDR3 length is 16 residues. The CDR3 reads CASSQDARQGIYGYTF. DNA of the CDR3: TGTGCCAGCAGCCAAGATGCCCGGCAGGGGATCTATGGCTACACCTTC.

The chain joins TRBV27 to TRBJ2-6; the match to TRBD1 covers 7 bases. Germline V gene data show CDR1 as MNHEY and CDR2 as SMNVEV (reference sequence). CDR3 length equals 19 residues. V was clipped by 7 bases and J by 0 bases; unmatched bases: 15. CDR3 protein: CASKSLRDSDISGANVLTF. In nucleotides, the CDR3 is TGTGCCAGCAAGAGCCTCCGGGACAGTGACATCTCTGGGGCCAACGTCCTGACTTTC.

This clone was found a few times. The chain is built from TRBV4-3 and TRBJ2-7; a possible D gene is TRBD1 (6 bases). The germline gives CDR1 LGHNA, CDR2 YSLEER. V was shortened by 4 bases and J by 6 bases, with 13 bases between the two germline ends. CDR3 size: 13 residues. The CDR3 region is CASSPRRGGEQYF. The CDR3 DNA reads TGCGCCAGCAGCCCGCGACGAGGGGGCGAGCAGTACTTC.

In the case of this clone: This CDR3 is also generated by other DNA sequences in the sample. The chain recombines TRBV6-5 with TRBJ1-1; no firm D call. V was clipped by 0 bases and J by 1 base, with 6 bases between them. Looked up from germline, CDR1 is MNHEY and CDR2 is SVGAGI. The CDR3 loop spans 14 amino acids. In DNA, the CDR3 is TGTGCCAGCAGTTACTCCCGGGGGAACACTGAAGCTTTCTTT. Translated, it gives CASSYSRGNTEAFF.